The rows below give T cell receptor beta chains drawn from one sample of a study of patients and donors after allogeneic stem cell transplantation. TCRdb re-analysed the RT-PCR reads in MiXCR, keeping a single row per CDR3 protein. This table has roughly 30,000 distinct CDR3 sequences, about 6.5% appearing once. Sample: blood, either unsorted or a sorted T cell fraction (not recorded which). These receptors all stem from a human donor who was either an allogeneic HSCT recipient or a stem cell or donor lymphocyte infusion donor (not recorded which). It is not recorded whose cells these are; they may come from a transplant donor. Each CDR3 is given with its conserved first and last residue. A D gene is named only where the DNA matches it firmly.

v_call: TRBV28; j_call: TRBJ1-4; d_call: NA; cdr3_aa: CASSLWYRDITEKLFF
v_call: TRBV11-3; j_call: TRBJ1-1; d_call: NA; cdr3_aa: CASSLGGYVAEAFF
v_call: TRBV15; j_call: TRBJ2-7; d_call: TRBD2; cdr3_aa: CATSRGLAGHEQYF
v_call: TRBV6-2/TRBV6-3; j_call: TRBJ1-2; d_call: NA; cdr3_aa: CASSYLSVYGYTF
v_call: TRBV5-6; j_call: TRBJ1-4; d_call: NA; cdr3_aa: CASSSDVEKLFF
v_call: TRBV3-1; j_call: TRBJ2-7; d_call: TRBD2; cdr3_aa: CASSRQGTSGPYEQYF
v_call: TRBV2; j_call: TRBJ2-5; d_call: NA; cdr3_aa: CASSESAEETQYF
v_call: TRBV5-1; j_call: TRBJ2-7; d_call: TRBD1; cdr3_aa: CASSLQGSNEQYF
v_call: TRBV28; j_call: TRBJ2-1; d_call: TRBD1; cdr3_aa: CASSFFMGQGNNEQFF
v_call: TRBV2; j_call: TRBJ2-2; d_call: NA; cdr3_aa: CASLGSNTGELFF
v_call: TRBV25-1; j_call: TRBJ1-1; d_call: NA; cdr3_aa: CASKRRTEAFF
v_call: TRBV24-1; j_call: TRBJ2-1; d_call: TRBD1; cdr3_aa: CATSETGTVKYNEQFF
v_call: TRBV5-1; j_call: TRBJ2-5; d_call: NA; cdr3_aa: CASSFGTPQETQYF
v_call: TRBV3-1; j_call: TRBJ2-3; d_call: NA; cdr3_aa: CASSQDQIVQGKRDTQYF
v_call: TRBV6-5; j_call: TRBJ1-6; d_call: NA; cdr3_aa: CASSYSERSPLHF
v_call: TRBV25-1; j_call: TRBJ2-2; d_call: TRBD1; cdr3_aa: CASNPRTGANTGELFF
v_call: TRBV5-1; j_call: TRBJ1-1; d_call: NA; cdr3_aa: CASSPSGREAFF
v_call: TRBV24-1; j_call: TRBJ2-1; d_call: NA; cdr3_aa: CATSDTGLSYNEQFF
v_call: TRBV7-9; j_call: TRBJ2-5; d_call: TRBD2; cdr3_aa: CASSPGLAGETQYF
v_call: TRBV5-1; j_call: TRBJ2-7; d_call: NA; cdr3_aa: CASRWYQGTYEQYF
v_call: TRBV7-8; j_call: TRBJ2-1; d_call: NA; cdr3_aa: CATGRLEANNEQFF
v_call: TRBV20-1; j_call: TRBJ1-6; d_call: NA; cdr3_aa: CSAAPGTYSPLHF
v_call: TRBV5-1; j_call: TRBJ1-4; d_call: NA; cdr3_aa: CASSLAGQTILEKLFF
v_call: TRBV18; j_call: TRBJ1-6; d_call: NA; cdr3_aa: CASSPPGTGINSPLHF
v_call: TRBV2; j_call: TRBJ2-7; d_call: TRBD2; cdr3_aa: CASRRGSGRFTYEQYF
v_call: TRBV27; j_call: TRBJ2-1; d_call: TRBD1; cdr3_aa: CASSSGTVSYNEQFF
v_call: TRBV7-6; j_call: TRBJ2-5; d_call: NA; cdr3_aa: CASSLVGWGETQYF
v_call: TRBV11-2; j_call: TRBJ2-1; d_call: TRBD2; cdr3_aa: CASSFLAGPMVGYNEQFF
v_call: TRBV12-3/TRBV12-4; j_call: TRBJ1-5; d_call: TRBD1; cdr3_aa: CASSSVRDRWNQPQHF
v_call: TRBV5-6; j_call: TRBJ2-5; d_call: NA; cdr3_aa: CASSFSGTKETQYF
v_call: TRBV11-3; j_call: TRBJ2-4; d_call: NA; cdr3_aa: CASSLGVGQLAKNIQYF
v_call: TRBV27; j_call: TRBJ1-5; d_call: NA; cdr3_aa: CASSPAGSRNQPQHF
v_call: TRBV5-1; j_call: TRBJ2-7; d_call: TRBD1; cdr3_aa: CASSLDRGPYEQYF
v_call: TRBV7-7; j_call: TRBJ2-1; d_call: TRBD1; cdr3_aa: CASSAGTGFSEQFF
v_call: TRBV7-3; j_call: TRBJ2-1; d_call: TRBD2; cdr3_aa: CASSPGGTNHNEQFF
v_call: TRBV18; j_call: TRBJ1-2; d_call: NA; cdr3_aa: CASSPPLGTATYGYTF
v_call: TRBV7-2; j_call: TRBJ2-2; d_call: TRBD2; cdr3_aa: CASSLARLAGSGELFF
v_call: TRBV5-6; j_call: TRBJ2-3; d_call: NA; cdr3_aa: CASSLVGRLGGSTDTQYF